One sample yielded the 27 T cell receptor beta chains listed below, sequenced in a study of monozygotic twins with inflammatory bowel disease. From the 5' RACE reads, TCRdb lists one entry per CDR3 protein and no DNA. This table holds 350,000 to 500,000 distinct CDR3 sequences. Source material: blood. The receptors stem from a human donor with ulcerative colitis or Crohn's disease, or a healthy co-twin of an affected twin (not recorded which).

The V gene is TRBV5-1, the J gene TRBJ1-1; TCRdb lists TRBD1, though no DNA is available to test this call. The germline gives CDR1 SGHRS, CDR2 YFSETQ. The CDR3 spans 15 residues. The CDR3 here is CASRFGQGANTEAFF.

This CDR3 reads CASSLVPGRHEQFF. The chain is built from TRBV6-6 and TRBJ2-1. Germline V gene data show CDR1 as MNHNY and CDR2 as SVGAGI (reference sequence). This CDR3 spans 14 amino acids.

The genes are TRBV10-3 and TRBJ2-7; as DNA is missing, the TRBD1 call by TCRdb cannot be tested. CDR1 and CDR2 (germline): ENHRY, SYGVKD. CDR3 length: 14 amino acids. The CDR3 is CAISESQGKGEQYF.

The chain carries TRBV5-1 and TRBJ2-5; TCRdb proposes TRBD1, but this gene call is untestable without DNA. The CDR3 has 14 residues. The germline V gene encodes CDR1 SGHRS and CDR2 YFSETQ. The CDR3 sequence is CASSTPTGEETQYF.

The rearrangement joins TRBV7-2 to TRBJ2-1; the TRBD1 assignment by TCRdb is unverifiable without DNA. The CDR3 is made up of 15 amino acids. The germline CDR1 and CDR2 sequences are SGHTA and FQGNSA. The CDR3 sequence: CASSRRGGWNNEQFF.

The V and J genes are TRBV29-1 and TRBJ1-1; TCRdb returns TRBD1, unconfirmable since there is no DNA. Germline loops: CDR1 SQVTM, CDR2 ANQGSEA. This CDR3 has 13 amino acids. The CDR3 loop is CSVVGAMNTEAFF.

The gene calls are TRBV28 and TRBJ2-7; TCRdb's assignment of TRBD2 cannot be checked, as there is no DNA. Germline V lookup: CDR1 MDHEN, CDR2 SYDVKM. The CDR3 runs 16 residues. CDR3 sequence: CASSSRLAGVSYEQYF. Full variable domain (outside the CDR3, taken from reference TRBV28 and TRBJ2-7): DVKVTQSSRYLVKRTGEKVFLECVQDMDHENMFWYRQDPGLGLRLIYFSYDVKMKEKGDIPEGYSVSREKKERFSLILESASTNQTSMYLCASSSRLAGVSYEQYFGPGTRLTVT.

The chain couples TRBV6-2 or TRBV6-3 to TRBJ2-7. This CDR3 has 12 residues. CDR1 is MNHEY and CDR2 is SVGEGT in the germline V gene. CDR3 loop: CASSYSLYEQYF.

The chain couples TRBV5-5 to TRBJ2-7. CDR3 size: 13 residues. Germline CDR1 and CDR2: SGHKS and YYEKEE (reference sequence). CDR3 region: CASSLRESYEQYF. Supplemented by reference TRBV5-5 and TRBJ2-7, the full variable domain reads DAGVTQSPTHLIKTRGQQVTLRCSPISGHKSVSWYQQVLGQGPQFIFQYYEKEERGRGNFPDRFSARQFPNYSSELNVNALLLGDSALYLCASSLRESYEQYFGPGTRLTVT.

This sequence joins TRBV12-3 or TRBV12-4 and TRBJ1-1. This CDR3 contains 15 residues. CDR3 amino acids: CASRSLGSSVSEAFF.

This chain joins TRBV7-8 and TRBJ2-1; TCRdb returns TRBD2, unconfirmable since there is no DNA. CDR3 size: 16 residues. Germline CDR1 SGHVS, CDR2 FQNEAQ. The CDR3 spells CASSSLAGDSYNEQFF.

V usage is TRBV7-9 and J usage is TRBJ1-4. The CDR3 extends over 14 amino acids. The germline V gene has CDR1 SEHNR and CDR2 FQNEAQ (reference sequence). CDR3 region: CASSLKRGNEKLFF.

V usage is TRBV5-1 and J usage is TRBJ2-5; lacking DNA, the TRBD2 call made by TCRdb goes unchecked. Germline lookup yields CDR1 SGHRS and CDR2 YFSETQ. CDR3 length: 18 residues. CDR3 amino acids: CASSLGLAGGYQQETQYF.

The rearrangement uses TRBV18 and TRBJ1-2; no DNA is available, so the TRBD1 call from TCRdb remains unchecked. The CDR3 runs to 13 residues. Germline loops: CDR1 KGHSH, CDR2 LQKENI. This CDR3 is CASSPDPSGGYTF.

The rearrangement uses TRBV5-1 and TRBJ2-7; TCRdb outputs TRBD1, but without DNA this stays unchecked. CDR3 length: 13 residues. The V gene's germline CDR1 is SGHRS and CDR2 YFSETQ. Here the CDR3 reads CASRPGQDYEQYF. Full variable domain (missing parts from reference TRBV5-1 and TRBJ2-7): KAGVTQTPRYLIKTRGQQVTLSCSPISGHRSVSWYQQTPGQGLQFLFEYFSETQRNKGNFPGRFSGRQFSNSRSEMNVSTLELGDSALYLCASRPGQDYEQYFGPGTRLTVT.

The chain's CDR3 is CASSLVLLDRGTEAFF. V gene TRBV5-1 combines with J gene TRBJ1-1; TCRdb picks TRBD1, but there is no DNA to check that call. CDR3 length equals 16 residues. Germline V gene sequence: CDR1 SGHRS, CDR2 YFSETQ.

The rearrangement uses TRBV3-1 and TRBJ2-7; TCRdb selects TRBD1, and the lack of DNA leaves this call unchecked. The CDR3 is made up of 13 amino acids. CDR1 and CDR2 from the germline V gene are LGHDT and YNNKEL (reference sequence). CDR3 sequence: CASSQVAPSEQYF.

The CDR3 sequence: CSARTSNEQYF. The J gene is TRBJ2-7, the V gene TRBV20-1; the TCRdb call, TRBD2, lacks DNA for checking. The CDR3 loop spans 11 amino acids. The germline gives CDR1 DFQATT, CDR2 SNEGSKA (reference sequence).

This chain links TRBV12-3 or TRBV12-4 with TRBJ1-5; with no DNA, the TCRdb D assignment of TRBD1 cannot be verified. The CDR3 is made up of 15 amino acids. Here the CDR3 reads CASSIDRDLSQPQHF.

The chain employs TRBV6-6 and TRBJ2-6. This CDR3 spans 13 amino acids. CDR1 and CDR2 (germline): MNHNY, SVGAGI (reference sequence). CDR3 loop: CASSSSTTGSTSF.

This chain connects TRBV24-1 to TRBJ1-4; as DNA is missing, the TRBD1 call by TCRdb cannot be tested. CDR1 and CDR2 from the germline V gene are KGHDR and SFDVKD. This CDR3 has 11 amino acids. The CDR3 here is CATLSGEKLFF.

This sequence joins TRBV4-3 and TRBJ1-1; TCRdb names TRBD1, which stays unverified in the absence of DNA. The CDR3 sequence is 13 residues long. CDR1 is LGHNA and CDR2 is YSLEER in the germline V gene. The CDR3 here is CASSLGGSGEAFF.

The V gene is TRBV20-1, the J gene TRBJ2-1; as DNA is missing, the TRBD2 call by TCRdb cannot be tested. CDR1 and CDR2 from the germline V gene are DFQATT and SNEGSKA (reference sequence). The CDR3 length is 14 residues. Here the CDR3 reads CSAPSGGAYNEQFF.

CDR3 sequence reads: CASSLDSSDEQFF. V gene TRBV11-2 combines with J gene TRBJ2-1. This CDR3 is built from 13 residues. CDR1 and CDR2 (germline): SGHAT, FQNNGV.

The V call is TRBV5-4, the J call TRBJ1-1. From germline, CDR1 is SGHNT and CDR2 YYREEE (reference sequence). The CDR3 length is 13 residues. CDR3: CASRRREGTEAFF.

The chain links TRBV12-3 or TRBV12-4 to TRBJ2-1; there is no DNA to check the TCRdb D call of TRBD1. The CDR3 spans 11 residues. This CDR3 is CASSLTGGQFF.

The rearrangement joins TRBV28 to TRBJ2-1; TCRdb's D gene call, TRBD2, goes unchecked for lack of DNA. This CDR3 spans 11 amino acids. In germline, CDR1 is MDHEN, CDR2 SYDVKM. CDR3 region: CASSSGTKKFF.